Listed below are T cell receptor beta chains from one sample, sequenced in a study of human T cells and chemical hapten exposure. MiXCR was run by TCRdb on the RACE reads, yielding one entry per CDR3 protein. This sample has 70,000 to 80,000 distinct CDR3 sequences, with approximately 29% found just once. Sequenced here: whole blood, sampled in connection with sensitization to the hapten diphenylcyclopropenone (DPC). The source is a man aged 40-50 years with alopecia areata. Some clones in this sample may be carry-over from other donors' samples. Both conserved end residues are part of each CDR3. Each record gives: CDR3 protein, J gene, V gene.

CDR3 protein: CAGRRHSETQYF
J gene: TRBJ2-5
V gene: TRBV10-2

CDR3 protein: CASSPSPSMEAENEQFF
J gene: TRBJ2-1
V gene: TRBV28

CDR3 protein: CASSLVANGYTF
J gene: TRBJ1-2
V gene: TRBV11-2

CDR3 protein: CASSFTGKEQFF
J gene: TRBJ2-1
V gene: TRBV11-3

CDR3 protein: CSVNRGRTEAFF
J gene: TRBJ1-1
V gene: TRBV29-1

CDR3 protein: CASHWREKYEQYF
J gene: TRBJ2-7
V gene: TRBV2

CDR3 protein: CATARTGAYEQYF
J gene: TRBJ2-7
V gene: TRBV6-2/TRBV6-3

CDR3 protein: CAISDSDTDSAFSGANVLTF
J gene: TRBJ2-6
V gene: TRBV10-3

CDR3 protein: CASSSRGKTSYNEQFF
J gene: TRBJ2-1
V gene: TRBV7-2

CDR3 protein: CASSVGSGTSDRELFF
J gene: TRBJ2-2
V gene: TRBV9

CDR3 protein: CSAYSPLAGLSYEQYF
J gene: TRBJ2-7
V gene: TRBV20-1

CDR3 protein: CASSSSSGGVEQFF
J gene: TRBJ2-1
V gene: TRBV9

CDR3 protein: CASSPGTSGGRGEQFF
J gene: TRBJ2-1
V gene: TRBV7-8

CDR3 protein: CASTVVAGVDEQFF
J gene: TRBJ2-1
V gene: TRBV2

CDR3 protein: CASSPRTSSADTQYF
J gene: TRBJ2-3
V gene: TRBV12-3/TRBV12-4

CDR3 protein: CASSLAVNQPQHF
J gene: TRBJ1-5
V gene: TRBV7-2

CDR3 protein: CSARDVRTYEQYF
J gene: TRBJ2-7
V gene: TRBV20-1